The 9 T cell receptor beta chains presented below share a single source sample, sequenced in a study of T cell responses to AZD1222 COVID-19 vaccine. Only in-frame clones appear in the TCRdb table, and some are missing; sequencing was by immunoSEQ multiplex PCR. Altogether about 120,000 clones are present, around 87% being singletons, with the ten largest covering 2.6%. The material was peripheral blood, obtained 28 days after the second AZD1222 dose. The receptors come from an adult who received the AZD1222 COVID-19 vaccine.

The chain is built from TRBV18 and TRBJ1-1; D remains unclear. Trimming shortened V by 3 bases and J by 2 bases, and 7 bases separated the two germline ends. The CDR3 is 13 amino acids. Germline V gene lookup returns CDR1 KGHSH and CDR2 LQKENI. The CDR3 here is CASSPATNTEAFF. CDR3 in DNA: TGTGCCAGCTCACCTGCGACAAACACTGAAGCTTTCTTT.

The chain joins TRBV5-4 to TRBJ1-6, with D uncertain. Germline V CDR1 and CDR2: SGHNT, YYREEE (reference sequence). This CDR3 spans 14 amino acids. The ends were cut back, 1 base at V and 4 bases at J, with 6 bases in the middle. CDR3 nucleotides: TGTGCCAGCAGCTTGCGGGATTATAATTCACCCCTCCACTTT. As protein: CASSLRDYNSPLHF.

The CDR3 bases are TGTGCCAGCAGACTTATGACAGGGCAGGGCTACACCTTC. The encoded protein is CASRLMTGQGYTF. J is TRBJ1-2 and V is TRBV28, with 7 bases that match TRBD1. The junction had 9 bases not matched to a gene; V was cut back by 6 bases and J by 8 bases. Germline CDR1 and CDR2: MDHEN and SYDVKM. The CDR3 totals 13 residues.

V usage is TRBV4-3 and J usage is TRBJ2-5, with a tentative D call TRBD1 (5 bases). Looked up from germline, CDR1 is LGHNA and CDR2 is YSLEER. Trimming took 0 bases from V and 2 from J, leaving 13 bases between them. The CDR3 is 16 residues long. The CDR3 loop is CASSQDVSAGQETQYF. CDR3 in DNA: TGCGCCAGCAGCCAAGATGTTTCAGCAGGGCAAGAGACCCAGTACTTC.

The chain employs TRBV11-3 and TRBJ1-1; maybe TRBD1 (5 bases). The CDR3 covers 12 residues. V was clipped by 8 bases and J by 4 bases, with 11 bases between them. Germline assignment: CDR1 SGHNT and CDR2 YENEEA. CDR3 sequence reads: CASGGRGTEAFF. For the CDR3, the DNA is TGTGCCAGCGGGGGTCGGGGCACTGAAGCTTTCTTT.

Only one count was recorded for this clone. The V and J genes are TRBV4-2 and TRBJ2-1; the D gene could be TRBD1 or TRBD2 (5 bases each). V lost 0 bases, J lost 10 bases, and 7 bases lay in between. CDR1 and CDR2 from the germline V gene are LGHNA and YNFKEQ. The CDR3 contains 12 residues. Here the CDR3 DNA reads TGTGCCAGCAGCCAAGACAGGGACGAGCAGTTCTTC. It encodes CASSQDRDEQFF.

In nucleotides, the CDR3 is TGTGCCAGTAGTATAGAGGCCCGAGGGACCTACACCTTC. The encoded protein is CASSIEARGTYTF. V gene TRBV19 combines with J gene TRBJ1-2; TRBD1 is a possible D gene (5 bases). Between the trimmed V and J ends, which lost 0 bases and 10 bases, there was a span of 12 bases. The CDR3 is 13 amino acids. CDR1 and CDR2 (germline): LNHDA, SQIVND (reference sequence).

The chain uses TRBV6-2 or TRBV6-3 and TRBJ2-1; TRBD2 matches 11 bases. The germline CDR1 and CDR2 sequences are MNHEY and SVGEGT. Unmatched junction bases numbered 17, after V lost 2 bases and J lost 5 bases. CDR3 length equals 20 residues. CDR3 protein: CASSYRASSGGPQGNNEQFF. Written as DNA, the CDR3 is TGTGCCAGCAGTTACCGGGCATCTAGCGGGGGGCCCCAGGGGAACAATGAGCAGTTCTTC.

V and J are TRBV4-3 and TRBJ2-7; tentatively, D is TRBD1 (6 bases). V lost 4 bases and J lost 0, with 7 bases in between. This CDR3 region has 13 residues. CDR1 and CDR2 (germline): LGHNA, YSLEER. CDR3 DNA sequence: TGCGCCAGCAGCCTGGACAGCTCCTACGAGCAGTACTTC. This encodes CASSLDSSYEQYF.